The 25 T cell receptor beta chains reported below all come from one sample, sequenced in a study of blood T cell repertoires in COVID-19. The table came from immunoSEQ multiplex PCR; TCRdb's copy has only in-frame clones and leaves some out. The data show 85,000 to 95,000 clones, around 80% seen once. The sequenced material came from peripheral blood. The receptors derive from a man aged 70-80 years with acute or convalescent COVID-19.

The V call is TRBV5-6, the J call TRBJ1-6, with 7 bases fitting TRBD1. Germline-derived CDR1 and CDR2 are SGHDT and YYEEEE. This CDR3 is built from 14 residues. Unmatched junction bases numbered 4, after V lost 3 bases and J lost 7 bases. In DNA, the CDR3 is TGTGCCAGCAGCTATAACAGGGGCAATTCACCCCTCCACTTT. Translating gives CASSYNRGNSPLHF.

The chain is built from TRBV27 and TRBJ1-3, with no clear D. Trimming took 4 bases from V and 0 from J, leaving 10 bases between them. Germline V gene lookup returns CDR1 MNHEY and CDR2 SMNVEV (reference sequence). The CDR3 has 15 residues. The CDR3 is CASSSRLYSGNTIYF. The CDR3 DNA reads TGTGCCAGCAGTTCCAGGCTGTACTCTGGAAACACCATATATTTT.

The V and J genes are TRBV7-8 and TRBJ2-7; D gene ambiguous. This CDR3 has 14 amino acids. V was trimmed by 1 base and J by 3 bases, leaving 10 bases between them. The germline gives CDR1 SGHVS, CDR2 FQNEAQ. In DNA, the CDR3 is TGTGCCAGCAGCTTAGTGCCGGGTAACTACGAGCAGTACGTC. Protein: CASSLVPGNYEQYV.

The rearrangement joins TRBV5-1 to TRBJ2-2, with 9 bases aligning to TRBD2. Germline V gives CDR1 SGHRS, CDR2 YFSETQ. Trimming removed 3 bases from V and 0 bases from J; junction bases left unmatched: 12. The CDR3 sequence is 19 residues long. The CDR3 reads CASSWPGLAGITNTGELFF. As DNA, the CDR3 is TGCGCCAGCAGCTGGCCGGGCCTAGCGGGGATCACGAACACCGGGGAGCTGTTTTTT.

The chain recombines TRBV19 with TRBJ1-4; 10 bases are shared with TRBD1. Germline loops: CDR1 LNHDA, CDR2 SQIVND (reference sequence). The CDR3 has 15 residues. The ends lost 4 bases at V and 5 bases at J; junction bases unmatched: 4. The CDR3 coding sequence is TGTGCCAGTAGTACTCCGGGACAGGGGAATGAAAAACTGTTTTTT. It yields the protein CASSTPGQGNEKLFF.

The table lists this clone with a few counts. The DNA for the CDR3 is TGTGCCAGCAGCTTAGGGGAGGAGACTGAAGCTTTCTTT. It encodes CASSLGEETEAFF. The J gene is TRBJ1-1, the V gene TRBV11-2; no definite D call. Between the trimmed V and J ends, which lost 1 base and 5 bases, there was a span of 8 bases. This CDR3 comprises 13 residues. Germline V lookup: CDR1 SGHAT, CDR2 FQNNGV.

This clone was observed a single time. The chain uses TRBV10-1 and TRBJ1-1, with D perhaps matching TRBD1 (6 bases). From germline, CDR1 is WNHNN and CDR2 SYGVQD (reference sequence). CDR3 length equals 19 residues. V was cut by 5 bases and J by 4 bases, with 29 bases left in between. CDR3 DNA sequence: TGCGCCAGCAGTAGAGGTGATATGCCTTCCAGGGGCATCAGCACTGAAGCTTTCTTT. It encodes CASSRGDMPSRGISTEAFF.

V is TRBV7-2 and J is TRBJ2-2; D may be TRBD1 (7 bases). V lost 5 bases to trimming and J lost 5 bases, with 15 bases between them. Germline-derived CDR1 and CDR2 are SGHTA and FQGNSA. CDR3 length: 15 amino acids. CDR3 sequence reads: CASSMATGRTGELFF. The CDR3 DNA sequence: TGTGCCAGCAGCATGGCGACAGGGAGGACCGGGGAGCTGTTTTTT.

The DNA of the CDR3 is TGTGCCAGTAGTTGGGGACTAGCGGGAGGGCCTAAATACAATGAGCAGTTCTTC. Residues: CASSWGLAGGPKYNEQFF. The V call is TRBV19, the J call TRBJ2-1, with 16 nucleotides matching TRBD2. V was pared by 5 bases and J by 4 bases, with 8 bases of the junction left unmatched. CDR3 length equals 18 residues. In germline, CDR1 is LNHDA, CDR2 SQIVND (reference sequence).

This chain uses TRBV19 with TRBJ1-1; no reliable D call. This CDR3 spans 12 amino acids. V lost 2 bases and J lost 1, with 2 bases in between. Germline CDR1 is LNHDA and CDR2 is SQIVND (reference sequence). The CDR3 loop is CASSIQNTEAFF. The CDR3 DNA reads as TGTGCCAGTAGTATACAGAACACTGAAGCTTTCTTT.

This clone was recorded once. This chain links TRBV6-5 with TRBJ2-7; 9 bases are shared with TRBD1. CDR1 is MNHEY, CDR2 SVGAGI, per germline. V was clipped by 7 bases and J by 4 bases; unmatched bases: 5. The CDR3 covers 13 residues. The CDR3 here is CASKTGQGYEQYF. CDR3 nucleotide sequence: TGTGCCAGCAAAACGGGACAGGGTTACGAGCAGTACTTC.

The rearrangement uses TRBV7-8 and TRBJ2-3, with 11 bases that match TRBD2. Looked up from germline, CDR1 is SGHVS and CDR2 is FQNEAQ. The CDR3 runs 16 residues. The trim removed 1 base at V and 2 bases at J, leaving 2 bases unmatched. In nucleotides, the CDR3 is TGTGCCAGCAGCTTAGGACTAGCGGGACCCACAGATACGCAGTATTTT. This gives the protein CASSLGLAGPTDTQYF. Full variable domain (missing parts from reference TRBV7-8 and TRBJ2-3): GAGVSQSPRYKVAKRGQDVALRCDPISGHVSLFWYQQALGQGPEFLTYFQNEAQLDKSGLPSDRFFAERPEGSVSTLKIQRTQQEDSAVYLCASSLGLAGPTDTQYFGPGTRLTVL.

The chain has TRBV7-9 and TRBJ2-2; 7 bases map to TRBD1. The CDR3 is 16 amino acids. CDR1 and CDR2 (germline): SEHNR, FQNEAQ (reference sequence). With V trimmed by 3 bases and J by 5 bases, 9 bases remained unmatched. DNA of the CDR3: TGTGCCAGCAGCTTGAGAACTAGGGGGCAAACCGGGGAGCTGTTTTTT. It specifies CASSLRTRGQTGELFF.

The V gene is TRBV5-5, the J gene TRBJ2-3, with 8 bases that match TRBD1. Per the germline V gene, CDR1 is SGHKS and CDR2 is YYEKEE (reference sequence). J gave up 5 bases and V 5 bases, and 13 bases lay outside the gene matches. The CDR3 has 16 residues. CDR3 loop: CASSFGATGVIDTQYF. The CDR3 DNA reads as TGTGCCAGCAGTTTTGGGGCGACAGGGGTGATAGATACGCAGTATTTT.

This clone was recorded only once. The gene calls are TRBV5-1 and TRBJ2-1; 14 bases map to TRBD2. Germline V lookup: CDR1 SGHRS, CDR2 YFSETQ. This CDR3 region has 15 residues. J was trimmed by 7 bases and V by 4 bases; bases with no gene match: 4. CDR3 in amino acids: CASSPWTSGGNEQFF. DNA for the CDR3: TGCGCCAGCAGCCCCTGGACTAGCGGGGGGAATGAGCAGTTCTTC.

This clone was seen a few times. The chain uses TRBV9 and TRBJ1-1; D is unclear. The V end lost 4 bases, the J end lost 3 bases, and 16 bases lay between the germline ends. The CDR3 consists of 15 residues. CDR1 and CDR2 (germline): SGDLS, YYNGEE. The CDR3: CASSPRLDWDTEAFF. The DNA of the CDR3 is TGTGCCAGCAGCCCTCGCTTAGACTGGGACACTGAAGCTTTCTTT.

V usage is TRBV18 and J usage is TRBJ2-7; maybe TRBD1 (5 bases). The CDR3 consists of 14 residues. The germline V gene has CDR1 KGHSH and CDR2 LQKENI. The V and J ends lost 2 bases and 2 bases respectively, with 10 bases between them. This chain's CDR3 is CASSPRGPPYEQYF. As DNA, the CDR3 is TGTGCCAGCTCACCAAGGGGCCCCCCCTACGAGCAGTACTTC.

This clone was detected only a few times. The chain employs TRBV27 and TRBJ1-2; 7 positions match TRBD1. J gave up 2 bases and V 6 bases, and 9 bases lay outside the gene matches. The V gene's germline CDR1 is MNHEY and CDR2 SMNVEV (reference sequence). This CDR3 is 15 amino acids long. The DNA of the CDR3 is TGTGCCAGCAGCAGCCGGGGCAGGGGGAACTATGGCTACACCTTC. Translating gives CASSSRGRGNYGYTF.

This clone has just one count. The genes are TRBV28 and TRBJ2-2; 11 bases map to TRBD1. This CDR3 has 16 residues. The V and J ends lost 3 bases and 3 bases, in that order; junction bases with no gene match: 3. Germline-derived CDR1 and CDR2 are MDHEN and SYDVKM. CDR3: CASSFSGQGDTGELFF. CDR3 sequence (DNA): TGTGCCAGCAGTTTTTCGGGACAGGGGGACACCGGGGAGCTGTTTTTT.

The V and J genes are TRBV10-2 and TRBJ1-2; D remains ambiguous. Trimming removed 3 bases at V and 0 bases at J, with 8 bases between. The CDR3 covers 14 residues. Looked up from germline, CDR1 is WSHSY and CDR2 is SAAADI. As DNA, the CDR3 is TGCGCCAGCAGTGAAGCAAAAGCTAACTATGGCTACACCTTC. Translating it yields CASSEAKANYGYTF.

This chain connects TRBV20-1 to TRBJ1-1; no clear D gene. The V and J ends lost 1 base and 6 bases respectively, with 6 bases between them. Germline-derived CDR1 and CDR2 are DFQATT and SNEGSKA (reference sequence). The CDR3 consists of 11 residues. CDR3 sequence: CSARVSAEAFF. The CDR3 DNA is TGCAGTGCTAGAGTTTCAGCTGAAGCTTTCTTT.

The rearrangement joins TRBV5-1 to TRBJ2-3, with TRBD1 matching 8 bases. There are 17 residues in the CDR3. In germline, CDR1 is SGHRS, CDR2 YFSETQ. V dropped 3 bases and J dropped 6; count of bases not matched to a gene: 15. In DNA, the CDR3 is TGCGCCAGCAGCTCGTATGGGACAGGCGGCCGGTTTGATACGCAGTATTTT. Encoded protein: CASSSYGTGGRFDTQYF.

This rearrangement joins TRBV11-2 to TRBJ1-3, with 10 positions matching TRBD1. The V gene end was trimmed by 5 bases and the J gene end by 8 bases; junction bases not matched to a gene: 9. Germline CDR1 is SGHAT and CDR2 is FQNNGV. CDR3 length: 15 amino acids. The CDR3 sequence: CASSTWDRGGDTIYF. The CDR3 DNA sequence: TGTGCCAGCAGCACCTGGGACAGGGGAGGGGACACCATATATTTT.

The V gene is TRBV6-1, the J gene TRBJ1-5; the match to TRBD1 covers 8 bases. Germline V CDR1 and CDR2: MNHNS, SASEGT. The CDR3 has 18 residues. V gave up 6 bases and J gave up 3 bases; unmatched junction bases: 16. DNA of the CDR3: TGTGCCAGCAGCGAATCCCTTCGGGACAGGAAGTTCAATCAGCCCCAGCATTTT. It codes for CASSESLRDRKFNQPQHF.

CDR3 in amino acids: CASIWGSLTGEQFF. CDR3 bases: TGCGCCAGCATATGGGGCTCCCTTACCGGTGAGCAGTTCTTC. V usage is TRBV10-2 and J usage is TRBJ2-1; D is possibly TRBD1 (5 bases). CDR1 and CDR2 (germline): WSHSY, SAAADI. The CDR3 is 14 residues long. V was shortened by 7 bases and J by 9 bases, with 19 bases between the two germline ends.